This TCR beta chain appears in the sequencing data of a study of CD8+CD57+ T cells in acquired aplastic anemia. This clonotype came up many times. This CDR3 is built from 14 residues. Trimming cost V 3 bases and J 2 bases, with 8 bases left between them. Germline V gene lookup returns CDR1 LNHDA and CDR2 SQIVND (reference sequence). The template for TCR beta VDJ and CDR3 sequence profiling was genomic DNA. TCRdb recomputed calls from the reads with MiXCR, one row per CDR3 protein. The sample consists of about 200,000 distinct CDR3 sequences, around 50% of them appearing once. CD8+CD57+ cell expansion, shown by flow cytometry, had occurred in the patients selected for sequencing.

The source is a human donor with aplastic anemia. The chain employs TRBV19 and TRBJ1-3; D gene uncertain. Input material: sorted CD4+, CD8+, or CD8+CD57+ T cells (not recorded which) from PBMCs. Here the CDR3 DNA reads TGTGCCAGTAGTATGGAGAGCCCTGGAAACACCATATATTTT. Residues: CASSMESPGNTIYF.